This is a list of T cell receptor beta chains from one sample in a study of blood T cell repertoires in COVID-19. TCRdb's copy holds only in-frame clones and misses some; the assay was immunoSEQ multiplex PCR. The sample gives 45,000 to 65,000 clones, around 81% of which show up once; around 7.2% is in the top ten. The sequenced material came from peripheral blood. The source is a man aged 70-80 years with active COVID-19. CDR3s include the opening cysteine and the closing phenylalanine or tryptophan. D genes are given only for firm matches. Size tells how often a clone was seen (once, few, many) or the class of an expanded clone, and some rows leave it out.

v_call	j_call	clone_size	d_call	cdr3_nt	cdr3_aa
TRBV5-1	TRBJ2-1	NA	TRBD1	TGCGCCAGCACCACGATGGACAGGGGTACCTACAATGAGCAGTTCTTC	CASTTMDRGTYNEQFF
TRBV27	TRBJ2-1	NA	TRBD2	TGTGCCAGCAGTTTATCACCTAGCGGGGGGCATGAGCAGTTCTTC	CASSLSPSGGHEQFF
TRBV2	TRBJ2-3	NA	NA	TGTGCCAGCAGTGAAAATTCCCTTGCCGGAGATACGCAGTATTTT	CASSENSLAGDTQYF
TRBV7-3	TRBJ1-6	NA	NA	TGTGCCAGCTCTAACGGCGGGGGCTCACCCCTCCACTTT	CASSNGGGSPLHF
TRBV6-5	TRBJ2-5	NA	NA	TGTGCCAGCAGTTACTCGAATGAAGGGGGCCAAGAGACCCAGTACTTC	CASSYSNEGGQETQYF
TRBV5-1	TRBJ1-1	once	NA	TGCGCCAGCAGCTCTCGGTCGAACACTGAAGCTTTCTTT	CASSSRSNTEAFF
TRBV12-3/TRBV12-4	TRBJ2-7	NA	NA	TGTGCCAGCACGACAGGTAGTACCTACGAGCAGTACTTC	CASTTGSTYEQYF
TRBV30	TRBJ1-6	NA	TRBD1	TGTGCCTTTCACAGGGGGCGGAATTCACCCCTCCACTTT	CAFHRGRNSPLHF
TRBV6-6	TRBJ2-7	NA	TRBD1	TGTGCCAGCTACTGGACAGGGGGACCTTCCTACGAGCAGTACTTC	CASYWTGGPSYEQYF
TRBV5-1	TRBJ2-2	few	NA	TGCGCCAGCAGCTTGGTACAGGGTGGAATCGGGGAGCTGTTTTTT	CASSLVQGGIGELFF